The rows below give T cell receptor beta chains drawn from one sample of a study of blood T cell repertoires in COVID-19. Some clones are missing from TCRdb's copy, which holds only in-frame ones; the method was immunoSEQ multiplex PCR. The data contain hundreds of thousands of clones, about nine tenths of them singletons. Sequencing used PBMCs or T cells enriched from blood (not recorded which). These receptor sequences come from a woman aged 40 to 49 who had recovered from COVID-19. Each CDR3 is given with its conserved first and last residue. A D gene is named only where the DNA matches it firmly. Not all rows give a size; the values are once, few, many and, for expanded clones, a class.

TRBV21-1	.	.	TRBJ2-6	TGTGCCAGCAGCACACGAGAGCCCGAGGAGGCTGGGGCCAACGTCCTGACTTTC	CASSTREPEEAGANVLTF
TRBV9	.	TRBD1	TRBJ2-5	TGTGCCAGCAGCAAATCAGGGGGCGCGGAGACCCAGTACTTC	CASSKSGGAETQYF
TRBV9	few	TRBD2	TRBJ2-3	TGTGCCAGCAGCCCCCGACTAGCGGGGGCCCGCACAGATACGCAGTATTTT	CASSPRLAGARTDTQYF
TRBV12-3/TRBV12-4	.	.	TRBJ2-3	TGTGCCAGCTCCTCCCTAGATACGCAGTATTTT	CASSSLDTQYF
TRBV7-8	.	.	TRBJ2-1	TGTGCCAGCAGCTTCGTCCTAGTTCCCCCGCCCTACAATGAGCAGTTCTTC	CASSFVLVPPPYNEQFF
TRBV11-2	.	TRBD2	TRBJ2-5	TGTGCCAGCAGCTTTTGGGAGGGCCCTCAAGAGACCCAGTACTTC	CASSFWEGPQETQYF
TRBV6-4	.	TRBD1	TRBJ1-2	TGTGCCAGCAGTGACGCCGGCCGGGGCAGGGGGGCCTCTAACTATGGCTACACCTTC	CASSDAGRGRGASNYGYTF
TRBV7-6	.	.	TRBJ1-1	TGTGCCAGCACCCAGGGCCCCGGAGGGGATGGCACTGAAGCTTTCTTT	CASTQGPGGDGTEAFF
TRBV3-1/TRBV3-2	.	.	TRBJ1-2	TGTGCCAGCAGCGCTCGACAGTACTATGGCTACACCTTC	CASSARQYYGYTF
TRBV24-1	.	TRBD2	TRBJ2-2	TGTGCCACCAGCAAAGGGACTAGCGGGAGTTGGACCGGGGAGCTGTTTTTT	CATSKGTSGSWTGELFF
TRBV29-1	.	.	TRBJ2-2	TGCAGCGTTGACGCGGGGAACACCGGGGAGCTGTTTTTT	CSVDAGNTGELFF
TRBV4-3	once	.	TRBJ1-3	TGCGCCAGCAGCCTCACAGGGAACTCTGGAAACACCATATATTTT	CASSLTGNSGNTIYF
TRBV7-2	once	.	TRBJ2-7	TGTGCCAGCAGCTTAGATGGGGCGAGCTCCTACGAGCAGTACTTC	CASSLDGASSYEQYF
TRBV7-2	.	TRBD1	TRBJ1-4	TGTGCCAGCAGCTTGCGAGGGACAGGGGAGGAAAAACTGTTTTTT	CASSLRGTGEEKLFF
TRBV4-1	.	TRBD1	TRBJ1-4	TGCGCCAGCAGCCAAGAGATGCCGGGACAGGGGAATGAAAAACTGTTTTTT	CASSQEMPGQGNEKLFF
TRBV18	.	.	TRBJ1-2	TGTGCCAGCTCACCTTTCTCCGGTGATGGCTACACCTTC	CASSPFSGDGYTF
TRBV3-1/TRBV3-2	once	TRBD2	TRBJ2-2	TGTGCCAGCAGCCAAGGACTAGCGGGTATGGGGACCGGGGAGCTGTTTTTT	CASSQGLAGMGTGELFF
TRBV9	.	.	TRBJ2-3	TGTGCCAGCAGCTCTAGTACGGCCGATACGCAGTATTTT	CASSSSTADTQYF
TRBV2	.	TRBD2	TRBJ2-1	TGTGCCAGCAGTGAAATAGCGGGGAGCTCCTACAATGAGCAGTTCTTC	CASSEIAGSSYNEQFF
TRBV2	once	TRBD1	TRBJ1-4	TGTGCCAGCAGTGTAATGGGGACAGCTAATGAAAAACTGTTTTTT	CASSVMGTANEKLFF
TRBV24-1	.	TRBD1	TRBJ1-2	TGTGCCACCAGTGAGGGGGGACAGGGCGATAACTATGGCTACACCTTC	CATSEGGQGDNYGYTF
TRBV7-3	.	TRBD2	TRBJ2-7	TGTGCCAGCAGCTTAAAGGCGGGAGCCCACGAGCAGTACTTC	CASSLKAGAHEQYF
TRBV19	.	.	TRBJ2-5	TGTGCCAGTAGTATACAGGGAGAGACCCAGTACTTC	CASSIQGETQYF
TRBV7-3	once	.	TRBJ2-3	TGTGCCAGCAGCCCCCAACATAGCACAGATACGCAGTATTTT	CASSPQHSTDTQYF
TRBV10-2	.	TRBD1	TRBJ2-5	TGCGCCAGCAGCTCTTCGGACAGGGGGTTTGGAGAGACCCAGTACTTC	CASSSSDRGFGETQYF
TRBV19	.	.	TRBJ2-7	TGTGCCAGTAGTATTGTTAGCGGATCCTACGAGCAGTACTTC	CASSIVSGSYEQYF
TRBV24-1	.	TRBD1	TRBJ2-5	TGTGCCACCAGTGATCCGGGACAGGGGGCAGGGGAGACCCAGTACTTC	CATSDPGQGAGETQYF
TRBV5-1	.	.	TRBJ1-3	TGCGCCAGCAGCTTGGCCACAGGGATCTCCGGAAACACCATATATTTT	CASSLATGISGNTIYF
TRBV6-5	.	TRBD1	TRBJ1-1	TGTGCCAGCAGTTGGACAGGGGGTTCCACTGAAGCTTTCTTT	CASSWTGGSTEAFF
TRBV5-8	.	.	TRBJ2-5	TGTGCCAGCAGCTTGCGGTTGCTTGCGGAAGAGACCCAGTACTTC	CASSLRLLAEETQYF
TRBV4-2	.	.	TRBJ2-5	TGTGCCAGCAGCCAGGGACACCTCCAAGAGACCCAGTACTTC	CASSQGHLQETQYF
TRBV14	.	TRBD1	TRBJ2-1	TGTGCCAGCAGCCAAGAGTTAGAGGGGGCGCTGGACAATGAGCAGTTCTTC	CASSQELEGALDNEQFF
TRBV6-5	.	TRBD1	TRBJ2-7	TGTGCCAGCAGCCGGACAGGGACAGGCGAGCAGTACTTC	CASSRTGTGEQYF
TRBV19	.	.	TRBJ1-3	TGTGCCAGTAGTATATACGGGGACTCTGGAAACACCATATATTTT	CASSIYGDSGNTIYF
TRBV19	.	.	TRBJ2-2	TGTGCCAGTAGTATAGCGGTACAGGGAATCGGGGAGCTGTTTTTT	CASSIAVQGIGELFF
TRBV11-2	.	.	TRBJ2-1	TGTGCCAGCAGCCTAACAGGGCTTTACAATGAGCAGTTCTTC	CASSLTGLYNEQFF
TRBV30	.	.	TRBJ2-4	TGTGCCTGGAGTAACAGTCCGATTCAGTACTTC	CAWSNSPIQYF
TRBV25-1	.	TRBD1	TRBJ1-4	TGTGCCAGCAGTGAAGGGGTGACAGGGGCAGGAACTAATGAAAAACTGTTTTTT	CASSEGVTGAGTNEKLFF
TRBV4-3	.	.	TRBJ2-2	TGCGCCAGCAGCCAAGATCAGTCAGATCCGAACACCGGGGAGCTGTTTTTT	CASSQDQSDPNTGELFF
TRBV2	.	TRBD2	TRBJ2-1	TGTGCCAGCAGCCTAGCGGGGGCCAGCTCCTACAATGAGCAGTTCTTC	CASSLAGASSYNEQFF
TRBV12-2	.	.	TRBJ2-2	TGTGCAAGTCGCTTATCGTACAGGGTGGACACCGGGGAGCTGTTTTTT	CASRLSYRVDTGELFF
TRBV19	.	TRBD1	TRBJ2-1	TGTGCCAGTAGTATGACAGGGGTGGGGAATGAGCAGTTCTTC	CASSMTGVGNEQFF
TRBV9	.	.	TRBJ2-7	TGTGCCAGCAGCGTAAATACAGACTCCTACGAGCAGTACTTC	CASSVNTDSYEQYF
TRBV11-2	.	.	TRBJ1-4	TGTGCCAGCAGCTTCAACAGGGTGTCCGAAAAACTGTTTTTT	CASSFNRVSEKLFF
TRBV12-5	.	.	TRBJ1-1	TGTGCTAGTGGTTTGGTACAAGGGGGTATGAACACTGAAGCTTTCTTT	CASGLVQGGMNTEAFF
TRBV7-3	.	TRBD2	TRBJ2-5	TGTGCCAGCAGCCCCGCGGGAGGGGGGAGCGAAGAGACCCAGTACTTC	CASSPAGGGSEETQYF
TRBV12-3/TRBV12-4	.	.	TRBJ1-3	TGTGCCAGCACCAGAAGCTCTGGAAACACCATATATTTT	CASTRSSGNTIYF